Each of the 13 T cell receptor beta chains below was sequenced from the same sample in a study of vaccination and CD4 T cells after COVID-19. For these TCRs, the target antigens are not known. Treatment denoted: approximately nine-day PBMC culture with coronavirus spike peptide pools or control peptides (ViraFEST assay). Sequenced with the Oncomine TCR Beta short-read assay was DNA taken from cultured CD4+ T cells. TCRdb re-derived calls from the PCR reads in MiXCR, one entry per CDR3 protein. The sample yields tens of thousands of distinct CDR3 sequences, about three quarters seen once. Source material: CD4+ T cells from blood, cultured in vitro. The source is a human donor who had recovered from COVID-19.

The chain has TRBV5-6 and TRBJ1-1; 12 bases match TRBD1. Germline V lookup: CDR1 SGHDT, CDR2 YYEEEE. This CDR3 has 16 amino acids. V trimming: 5 bases; J trimming: 1 base; junction bases outside the gene matches: 6. The CDR3 protein is CASSLRDRGPNTEAFF. In DNA, the CDR3 is TGTGCCAGCAGTCTCCGGGACAGGGGGCCGAACACTGAAGCTTTCTTT.

This chain joins TRBV7-2 and TRBJ1-2, with 11 nucleotides matching TRBD1. The CDR3 extends over 15 amino acids. J gave up 3 bases and V 9 bases, and 9 bases lay outside the gene matches. Germline CDR1 is SGHTA and CDR2 is FQGNSA. The CDR3 region is CARDRPGQGDYGYTF. CDR3 in DNA: TGTGCCAGGGACCGGCCGGGACAGGGGGACTATGGCTACACCTTC.

This chain links TRBV15 with TRBJ1-1, with unresolved D. Trimming pared 2 bases from V and 9 bases from J, leaving 13 bases between. Germline V gives CDR1 LNHNV, CDR2 YYDKDF (reference sequence). The CDR3 has 13 amino acids. The CDR3 DNA follows: TGTGCCACCAGCAGACCCCAGCTAGGACAAGCTTTCTTT. The encoded protein is CATSRPQLGQAFF.

V usage is TRBV20-1 and J usage is TRBJ1-5, with 9 bases identical to TRBD1. In germline, CDR1 is DFQATT, CDR2 SNEGSKA (reference sequence). The CDR3 loop spans 16 amino acids. After removal of 4 bases from V and 2 bases from J, the junction contained 9 bases not matched to a gene. CDR3 sequence (DNA): TGCAGTGCTATACGGGACAGGGTTTGGGGCAATCAGCCCCAGCATTTT. Its translation is CSAIRDRVWGNQPQHF.

The chain combines TRBV2 with TRBJ1-5; TRBD1 matches 8 bases. Germline lookup yields CDR1 SNHLY and CDR2 FYNNEI. V shed 6 bases and J 5 bases; nucleotides not matched to a gene: 9. This CDR3 comprises 15 residues. In DNA, the CDR3 is TGTGCCAGCAGAGCGGACAGGGATGGGTATCAGCCCCAGCATTTT. Translated: CASRADRDGYQPQHF.

The V gene is TRBV2, the J gene TRBJ1-2, with a possible D match to TRBD1 (6 bases). The CDR3 contains 13 residues. V lost 6 bases and J 2 bases, leaving 10 bases between the germline ends. Germline-derived CDR1 and CDR2 are SNHLY and FYNNEI. CDR3 DNA: TGTGCCAGCAGCCTACAGGGAAACTATGGCTACACCTTC. This translates into CASSLQGNYGYTF. Combining the CDR3 with reference TRBV2 and TRBJ1-2 gives the whole variable domain EPEVTQTPSHQVTQMGQEVILRCVPISNHLYFYWYRQILGQKVEFLVSFYNNEISEKSEIFDDQFSVERPDGSNFTLKIRSTKLEDSAMYFCASSLQGNYGYTFGSGTRLTVV.

The V gene is TRBV18, the J gene TRBJ1-1, with 7 bases matching TRBD1. V dropped 3 bases and J dropped 2; count of bases not matched to a gene: 3. The CDR3 contains 14 residues. Germline lookup yields CDR1 KGHSH and CDR2 LQKENI. The CDR3 nucleotides are TGTGCCAGCTCACCGGGGACAGCCAACACTGAAGCTTTCTTT. Its translation: CASSPGTANTEAFF.

This clonotype appeared a few times. The chain couples TRBV29-1 to TRBJ2-5, with 8 positions matching TRBD1. This CDR3 spans 17 amino acids. V shed 1 base and J 4 bases; nucleotides not matched to a gene: 14. Germline V CDR1 and CDR2: SQVTM, ANQGSEA. The CDR3 sequence is CSVEVWPGGAGGETQYF. The CDR3 nucleotides read TGCAGCGTTGAAGTATGGCCAGGGGGCGCCGGGGGAGAGACCCAGTACTTC. Looking up the rest from reference TRBV29-1 and TRBJ2-5 gives the full variable domain: SAVISQKPSRDICQRGTSLTIQCQVDSQVTMMFWYRQQPGQSLTLIATANQGSEATYESGFVIDKFPISRPNLTFSTLTVSNMSPEDSSIYLCSVEVWPGGAGGETQYFGPGTRLLVL.

The chain joins TRBV28 to TRBJ2-2; D call uncertain. This CDR3 spans 16 amino acids. V lost 5 bases to trimming and J lost 5 bases, with 18 bases between them. The germline V gene encodes CDR1 MDHEN and CDR2 SYDVKM. DNA of the CDR3: TGTGCCAGCAGTAACCGGGTGGCCGTGGGGACCGGGGAGCTGTTTTTT. Its translation: CASSNRVAVGTGELFF.

This clonotype was recorded a few times. The chain links TRBV6-2 or TRBV6-3 to TRBJ1-1; D is uncertain. The CDR3 is 13 residues long. Trimming removed 2 bases at V and 1 base at J, with 5 bases between. CDR1 is MNHEY and CDR2 is SVGEGT in the germline V gene. The CDR3 DNA follows: TGTGCCAGCAGTTACGGGCCGAACACTGAAGCTTTCTTT. It specifies CASSYGPNTEAFF.

The V gene is TRBV11-2, the J gene TRBJ1-6, with a tentative D call TRBD1 (5 bases). Germline CDR1 and CDR2: SGHAT and FQNNGV. This CDR3 has 14 residues. V was pared by 3 bases and J by 9 bases, with 12 bases between. This CDR3 is CASSFAGRSSPLHF. The DNA of the CDR3 is TGTGCCAGCAGCTTTGCAGGGCGGAGTTCACCCCTCCACTTT. Looking up the rest from reference TRBV11-2 and TRBJ1-6 gives the full variable domain: EAGVAQSPRYKIIEKRQSVAFWCNPISGHATLYWYQQILGQGPKLLIQFQNNGVVDDSQLPKDRFSAERLKGVDSTLKIQPAKLEDSAVYLCASSFAGRSSPLHFGNGTRLTVT.

The CDR3: CASSYPDRSYEQYF. CDR3 in DNA: TGTGCCAGCAGTTATCCCGACAGGTCCTACGAGCAGTACTTC. This chain uses TRBV6-5 with TRBJ2-7; the D gene is possibly TRBD1 (6 bases). The V gene's germline CDR1 is MNHEY and CDR2 SVGAGI. V was cut by 3 bases and J by 1 base, with 10 bases left in between. CDR3 size: 14 residues.

This chain connects TRBV20-1 to TRBJ1-5; 10 bases line up with TRBD1. The CDR3 runs to 17 residues. V trimming: 2 bases; J trimming: 2 bases; junction bases outside the gene matches: 9. Germline CDR1 is DFQATT and CDR2 is SNEGSKA (reference sequence). The CDR3 DNA reads as TGCAGTGCTAGAACTTCGGAAGGACAGGGGGGCAATCAGCCCCAGCATTTT. It encodes CSARTSEGQGGNQPQHF.